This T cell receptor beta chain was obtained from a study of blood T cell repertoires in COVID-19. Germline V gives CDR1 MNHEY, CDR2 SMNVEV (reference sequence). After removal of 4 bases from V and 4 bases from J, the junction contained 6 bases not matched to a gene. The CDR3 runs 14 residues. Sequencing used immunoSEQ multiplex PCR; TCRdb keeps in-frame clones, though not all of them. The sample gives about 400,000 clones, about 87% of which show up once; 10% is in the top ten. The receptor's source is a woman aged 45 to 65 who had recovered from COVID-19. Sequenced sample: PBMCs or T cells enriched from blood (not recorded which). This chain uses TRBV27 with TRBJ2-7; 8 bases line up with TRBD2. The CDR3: CASSSSSGRYEQYF. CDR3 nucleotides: TGTGCCAGCAGTTCTTCCAGCGGGAGATACGAGCAGTACTTC.